Listed here are 5 T cell receptor beta chains from one sample, sequenced in a study of naive CD8 T cells in extremely preterm neonates. TCRdb keeps only in-frame clones here, not all; method: immunoSEQ multiplex PCR. This repertoire shows 4,000 to 4,500 clones, less than 98% found once; its top ten account for roughly 0.75%. The sequenced sample was naive CD8+ T cells from blood. These receptors all come from a human donor in good health.

The chain uses TRBV9 and TRBJ1-2, with 10 positions matching TRBD1. Losses at the gene ends were 4 bases for V and 5 bases for J; bases not matched to a gene: 5. Germline lookup yields CDR1 SGDLS and CDR2 YYNGEE. The length of the CDR3 is 14 residues. The CDR3 sequence is CASSPMGQGYGYTF. The CDR3 coding sequence is TGTGCCAGCAGCCCCATGGGACAGGGGTATGGCTACACCTTC.

The chain recombines TRBV29-1 with TRBJ1-5; D remains ambiguous. The CDR3 spans 15 residues. V was trimmed by 0 bases and J by 1 base, leaving 10 bases between them. Germline lookup yields CDR1 SQVTM and CDR2 ANQGSEA. This CDR3 is CSVEDLSWSNQPQHF. CDR3 nucleotides: TGCAGCGTTGAAGATCTAAGTTGGAGCAATCAGCCCCAGCATTTT.

This chain links TRBV7-2 with TRBJ1-4, with 9 bases lining up with TRBD1. Germline values: CDR1 SGHTA, CDR2 FQGNSA. This CDR3 is 15 amino acids long. The V gene end was trimmed by 8 bases and the J gene end by 7 bases; junction bases not matched to a gene: 11. CDR3 loop: CASLQTGTGTEKLFF. The CDR3 DNA follows: TGTGCCAGCTTACAAACCGGGACAGGGACTGAAAAACTGTTTTTT. The full variable domain, with the rest looked up from reference TRBV7-2 and TRBJ1-4, is GAGVSQSPSNKVTEKGKDVELRCDPISGHTALYWYRQSLGQGLEFLIYFQGNSAPDKSGLPSDRFSAERTGGSVSTLTIQRTQQEDSAVYLCASLQTGTGTEKLFFGSGTQLSVL.

The chain recombines TRBV6-4 with TRBJ2-3; 10 bases match TRBD1. The CDR3 covers 14 residues. Per the germline V gene, CDR1 is MRHNA and CDR2 is SNTAGT. V lost 9 bases to trimming and J lost 5 bases; unmatched junction nucleotides: 8. The CDR3 DNA reads as TGTGCCAGTTCGGACAGGGGGGGAGAAGATACGCAGTATTTT. Protein product: CASSDRGGEDTQYF.

V is TRBV7-6 and J is TRBJ2-3; 8 nucleotides line up with TRBD1. V shed 5 bases and J 4 bases; nucleotides not matched to a gene: 8. CDR3 length: 15 amino acids. Germline V gives CDR1 SGHVS, CDR2 FNYEAQ. The CDR3 protein is CASSPPRTGPDTQYF. In DNA form, the CDR3 reads TGTGCCAGCAGCCCCCCCCGGACAGGGCCAGATACGCAGTATTTT.